The 10 T cell receptor beta chains in this list originate from one sample, sequenced in a study of PD-L1 blockade in urothelial cancer. The assay was immunoSEQ multiplex PCR, and TCRdb's table has in-frame clones only and misses some. The sample contains more than 85,000 clones, 91% of which appear only once. The sequenced sample was PBMCs, obtained around atezolizumab (anti-PD-L1) treatment. These receptors all come from a woman older than 75 with urothelial cancer.

This clone was observed once. The chain recombines TRBV19 with TRBJ2-2, with 7 nucleotides matching TRBD2. The J segment lost 4 bases and the V segment lost 6 bases, leaving 11 bases of the junction unmatched. CDR1 and CDR2 (germline): LNHDA, SQIVND (reference sequence). The CDR3 extends over 16 amino acids. This CDR3 is CASSSRRAGTTGELFF. The CDR3 DNA sequence: TGTGCCAGTAGCAGTCGCCGAGCGGGGACCACCGGGGAGCTGTTTTTT.

This chain connects TRBV6-1 to TRBJ1-2; TRBD1 agrees at 9 bases. In germline, CDR1 is MNHNS, CDR2 SASEGT. The ends lost 2 bases at V and 4 bases at J; junction bases unmatched: 5. The CDR3 totals 15 residues. CDR3 coding DNA: TGTGCCAGCAGTGAAACAGGGGGCGTTTTCTATGGCTACACCTTC. As protein: CASSETGGVFYGYTF.

J is TRBJ1-5 and V is TRBV27, with TRBD1 matching 7 bases. Germline V gene data show CDR1 as MNHEY and CDR2 as SMNVEV (reference sequence). V gave up 5 bases and J gave up 0 bases; unmatched junction bases: 4. The CDR3 extends over 15 amino acids. The CDR3 protein is CASSPTGNSNQPQHF. DNA of the CDR3: TGTGCCAGCAGTCCGACAGGGAATAGCAATCAGCCCCAGCATTTT.

This sequence joins TRBV29-1 and TRBJ2-7; D is perhaps TRBD2 (6 bases). There are 13 residues in the CDR3. In germline, CDR1 is SQVTM, CDR2 ANQGSEA. The V and J ends lost 3 bases and 6 bases respectively, with 15 bases between them. The CDR3 coding sequence is TGCAGCGTTGACCCTGGGCAGGGAGGCGAGCAGTACTTC. Amino acid sequence: CSVDPGQGGEQYF.

The chain links TRBV2 to TRBJ1-5; maybe TRBD1 (5 bases). V lost 4 bases to trimming and J lost 3 bases, with 16 bases between them. The CDR3 runs to 16 residues. Germline V gives CDR1 SNHLY, CDR2 FYNNEI. The CDR3 DNA sequence: TGTGCCAGCAGTGTAGGTCTCGGGACTCACAATCAGCCCCAGCATTTT. Residues: CASSVGLGTHNQPQHF. Full variable domain (remainder filled in from reference TRBV2 and TRBJ1-5): EPEVTQTPSHQVTQMGQEVILRCVPISNHLYFYWYRQILGQKVEFLVSFYNNEISEKSEIFDDQFSVERPDGSNFTLKIRSTKLEDSAMYFCASSVGLGTHNQPQHFGDGTRLSIL.

This rearrangement joins TRBV13 to TRBJ2-7; 9 bases fit TRBD1. The length of the CDR3 is 14 residues. J gave up 7 bases and V 5 bases, and 9 bases lay outside the gene matches. Germline V CDR1 and CDR2: PRHDT, FYEKMQ (reference sequence). CDR3 sequence: CASSPGQGIREQYF. The DNA of the CDR3 is TGTGCCAGCAGCCCCGGACAGGGGATTCGGGAGCAGTACTTC.

The chain links TRBV6-5 to TRBJ1-3; a weak D match, TRBD1 (5 bases). The CDR3 has 16 amino acids. Trimming cost V 0 bases and J 1 base, with 10 bases left between them. Germline V gives CDR1 MNHEY, CDR2 SVGAGI. The CDR3 is CASSYSLTGSGNTIYF. CDR3 coding DNA: TGTGCCAGCAGTTACTCTTTAACAGGTTCTGGAAACACCATATATTTT.

This chain uses TRBV7-9 with TRBJ2-1, with D maybe TRBD2 (5 bases). The CDR3 is made up of 12 amino acids. CDR1 is SEHNR, CDR2 FQNEAQ, per germline (reference sequence). Trimming took off 7 bases at V and 10 bases at J, with 14 bases between the two ends. This CDR3 reads CASTYSGIEQFF. In DNA, the CDR3 is TGTGCCAGCACCTACTCGGGGATCGAGCAGTTCTTC.

This rearrangement joins TRBV7-3 to TRBJ2-2; D possibly corresponds to TRBD2 (5 bases). The germline V and J ends were trimmed by 6 bases and 3 bases, with 5 bases remaining between them. Germline CDR1 reads SGHTA; CDR2 reads FQGTGA. CDR3 size: 12 residues. CDR3 in DNA: TGTGCCAGCAGGGACTACACCGGGGAGCTGTTTTTT. Its protein product is CASRDYTGELFF.

The chain uses TRBV28 and TRBJ1-1, with 7 bases identical to TRBD1. Germline V lookup: CDR1 MDHEN, CDR2 SYDVKM. The CDR3 extends over 13 amino acids. J was trimmed by 11 bases and V by 3 bases; bases with no gene match: 9. This CDR3 is CASSLSGQVGAFF. The CDR3 coding sequence is TGTGCCAGCAGTTTGAGTGGACAGGTCGGCGCTTTCTTT. The full variable domain, completed using reference TRBV28 and TRBJ1-1, is DVKVTQSSRYLVKRTGEKVFLECVQDMDHENMFWYRQDPGLGLRLIYFSYDVKMKEKGDIPEGYSVSREKKERFSLILESASTNQTSMYLCASSLSGQVGAFFGQGTRLTVV.